What follows are 5 T cell receptor beta chains derived from one specimen sequenced in a study of blood T cell repertoires in COVID-19. Some clones are missing from TCRdb's copy, which holds only in-frame ones; the method was immunoSEQ multiplex PCR. Among fewer than 200,000 clones listed, approximately 84% were seen once. Source material: PBMCs or T cells enriched from blood (not recorded which). The receptors were gathered from a human donor with acute COVID-19. The donor label of this sample is uncertain.

This chain connects TRBV18 to TRBJ2-3, with D possibly matching TRBD2 (6 bases). The germline V gene encodes CDR1 KGHSH and CDR2 LQKENI. The germline V and J ends were trimmed by 4 bases and 2 bases, with 10 bases remaining between them. CDR3 length equals 14 residues. The CDR3 sequence is CASSRRVITDTQYF. CDR3 DNA: TGTGCCAGCTCACGGAGGGTTATCACAGATACGCAGTATTTT.

The chain is built from TRBV6-4 and TRBJ1-2; D is perhaps TRBD1 (6 bases). The length of the CDR3 is 13 residues. CDR1 MRHNA and CDR2 SNTAGT come from the germline V gene. V shed 6 bases and J shed 6 bases, with 14 bases lying between them. The CDR3 spells CASRDHRADGYTF. Written as DNA, the CDR3 is TGTGCCAGCAGAGACCACAGGGCTGATGGCTACACCTTC.

The chain is built from TRBV19 and TRBJ1-4, with 10 bases aligning to TRBD1. Trimming at V came to 6 bases and at J to 6 bases, leaving 4 bases not matched to a gene. This CDR3 has 14 residues. The germline V gene has CDR1 LNHDA and CDR2 SQIVND (reference sequence). In DNA form, the CDR3 reads TGTGCCAGTAGCACCGGGACAGGGGATGAAAAACTGTTTTTT. Residues: CASSTGTGDEKLFF.

This clone was recorded once. The chain carries TRBV3-1 (or the pseudogene TRBV3-2) and TRBJ1-4; D remains ambiguous. This CDR3 region has 15 residues. CDR1 is LGHDT, CDR2 YNNKEL, per germline (reference sequence). Trimming took off 4 bases at V and 8 bases at J, with 17 bases between the two ends. DNA of the CDR3: TGTGCCAGCAGCCCCCAGGAAGAAGGTTCGGAAAAACTGTTTTTT. Translated: CASSPQEEGSEKLFF.

The V call is TRBV2, the J call TRBJ2-1; maybe TRBD1 (5 bases). The germline V and J ends were trimmed by 2 bases and 7 bases, with 9 bases remaining between them. This CDR3 has 13 amino acids. CDR1 is SNHLY, CDR2 FYNNEI, per germline. This chain's CDR3 is CASSEQGFNEQFF. The DNA for the CDR3 is TGTGCCAGCAGTGAACAGGGATTTAATGAGCAGTTCTTC.